This T cell receptor (beta chain) comes out of a study of PD-1 blockade in classical Hodgkin lymphoma. Overall study results and limits: Relapsed/refractory patients reportedly had the lowest baseline TCR diversity, below newly diagnosed patients, who were below healthy donors. Underlying causes for the observed repertoire differences were not defined, possibly disease activity or prior therapy.

The data were produced by immunoSEQ multiplex PCR, yet TCRdb's version contains in-frame clones alone and is incomplete. The sample contains 30,000 or so clones, roughly 92% of which appear only once. Time point indicated: newly diagnosed, previously untreated cHL patient sample. Untreated, newly diagnosed classical Hodgkin lymphoma PBMCs were used for comparison. Comment on this clone: The antigen remains undetermined.

This TCR came from a human donor with classical Hodgkin lymphoma. Sequencing was carried out using peripheral blood mononuclear cells (PBMCs).

The CDR3 nucleotides are TGTGCCAGCAGCTTAGCGGCGGGAGGCACCTCCTACGAGCAGTACTTC. This codes for CASSLAAGGTSYEQYF. The chain is built from TRBV7-2 and TRBJ2-7; 8 positions agree with TRBD2. In germline, CDR1 is SGHTA, CDR2 FQGNSA. CDR3 size: 16 residues. V shed 0 bases, J shed 0 bases, and the junction held 4 bases outside the gene matches.